Below, 20 T cell receptor beta chains from the same sample are listed, as sequenced in a study of T cell responses to AZD1222 COVID-19 vaccine. The repertoire was sequenced with immunoSEQ multiplex PCR; TCRdb's copy has only in-frame clones and lacks some. Among approximately 100,000 clones listed, about 85% were seen once. The sequencing here drew on peripheral blood, taken on day 0 of AZD1222 vaccination. The receptors originated from an adult in good health.

The CDR3 DNA reads TGTGCCATCAGCGGAACCGGGACAGAGAACACTGAAGCTTTCTTT. Translating gives CAISGTGTENTEAFF. This chain connects TRBV10-3 to TRBJ1-1; TRBD1 matches at 7 bases. Germline V gives CDR1 ENHRY, CDR2 SYGVKD. V lost 6 bases, J lost 1 base, and 8 bases stayed unmatched. The CDR3 loop spans 15 amino acids.

This chain connects TRBV9 to TRBJ2-1; perhaps TRBD1 as D (7 bases). CDR1 and CDR2 from the germline V gene are SGDLS and YYNGEE. V lost 4 bases and J 7 bases, leaving 21 bases between the germline ends. The CDR3 consists of 16 residues. The CDR3 spells CASSHPRGRGENEQFF. The CDR3 DNA reads as TGTGCCAGCAGCCACCCCCGGGGCAGGGGGGAGAATGAGCAGTTCTTC.

The rearrangement joins TRBV7-2 to TRBJ2-7, with D possibly being TRBD2 (7 bases). The CDR3 totals 14 residues. Trimming left V 5 bases short and J 6 bases short, with 17 bases between. The germline CDR1 and CDR2 sequences are SGHTA and FQGNSA. For the CDR3, the DNA is TGTGCCAGCAGCGGCCTGGGGGGGCCGTCCGAGCAGTACTTC. Translated, it gives CASSGLGGPSEQYF.

This chain joins TRBV11-2 and TRBJ2-7; 9 bases line up with TRBD1. Trimming took 6 bases from V and 8 from J; bases not matched to a gene: 8. Germline V CDR1 and CDR2: SGHAT, FQNNGV. The CDR3 consists of 13 residues. The CDR3 sequence: CASRLGTGLKQYF. CDR3 in DNA: TGTGCCAGCAGGCTCGGGACAGGGCTAAAGCAGTACTTC.

J is TRBJ2-1 and V is TRBV24-1; 8 bases map to TRBD2. The V gene end was trimmed by 4 bases and the J gene end by 9 bases; junction bases not matched to a gene: 7. This CDR3 is 14 amino acids long. The germline V gene encodes CDR1 KGHDR and CDR2 SFDVKD. CDR3 in amino acids: CATSDPRGGTEQFF. The CDR3 DNA reads as TGTGCCACCAGTGACCCTCGCGGGGGGACTGAGCAGTTCTTC.

V usage is TRBV2 and J usage is TRBJ1-5; D perhaps matches TRBD1 (5 bases). Trimming cost V 8 bases and J 3 bases, with 17 bases left between them. Germline CDR1 and CDR2: SNHLY and FYNNEI. The CDR3 loop spans 15 amino acids. The DNA of the CDR3 is TGTGCCAGCCAAGGGGCCGGGTTGGTCAATCAGCCCCAGCATTTT. Translated: CASQGAGLVNQPQHF.

This clone was seen just once. J is TRBJ2-1 and V is TRBV13, with TRBD2 matching 10 bases. V lost 5 bases, J lost 0 bases, and 4 bases stayed unmatched. The CDR3 loop spans 16 amino acids. The V gene's germline CDR1 is PRHDT and CDR2 FYEKMQ (reference sequence). Here the CDR3 reads CASSTSSGSSYNEQFF. The CDR3 DNA follows: TGTGCCAGCAGCACATCTAGCGGGAGCTCCTACAATGAGCAGTTCTTC.

The chain is built from TRBV6-2 or TRBV6-3 and TRBJ2-1; 11 nucleotides line up with TRBD2. The trim removed 0 bases at V and 4 bases at J, leaving 8 bases unmatched. Per the germline V gene, CDR1 is MNHEY and CDR2 is SVGEGT. CDR3 length equals 18 residues. As DNA, the CDR3 is TGTGCCAGCAGTTACTCGCCCTCTAGCGGGAGGTTTTACAATGAGCAGTTCTTC. Translated: CASSYSPSSGRFYNEQFF.

V is TRBV5-5 and J is TRBJ2-7; D gene unclear. With 2 bases removed from V and 4 bases from J, the gap between germline ends came to 4 bases. The CDR3 contains 11 residues. From germline, CDR1 is SGHKS and CDR2 YYEKEE (reference sequence). Written as DNA, the CDR3 is TGTGCCAGCAGCTTAGAGTACGAGCAGTACTTC. Translating gives CASSLEYEQYF.

J is TRBJ1-3 and V is TRBV6-5; D may be TRBD1 (5 bases). Deletions cut 6 bases from V and 4 bases from J, with 10 bases between. The CDR3 covers 13 residues. The germline V gene has CDR1 MNHEY and CDR2 SVGAGI. In nucleotides, the CDR3 is TGTGCCAGCAGCCGGGGGAGAGGAAACACCATATATTTT. As protein: CASSRGRGNTIYF.

The chain joins TRBV5-3 to TRBJ1-1, with 8 bases lining up with TRBD1. TRBV5-3 is treated as an ORF (open reading frame) with a function not yet certain. Trimming cost V 3 bases and J 11 bases; bases outside gene matches: 12. The CDR3 spans 14 residues. CDR3 bases: TGTGCCAGAAGCTCCAATACGACAGGGGCGTGCGCTTTCTTT. This encodes CARSSNTTGACAFF.

This chain uses TRBV27 with TRBJ2-7; the D is unclear. The germline V gene encodes CDR1 MNHEY and CDR2 SMNVEV (reference sequence). The germline V and J ends were trimmed by 6 bases and 0 bases, with 18 bases remaining between them. The CDR3 has 16 residues. The CDR3 DNA sequence: TGTGCCAGCAGCCCCTTAGGTTCACCTAGCTCCTACGAGCAGTACTTC. It codes for CASSPLGSPSSYEQYF.

The V call is TRBV28, the J call TRBJ2-2; 9 nucleotides line up with TRBD1. This CDR3 contains 15 residues. The V gene's germline CDR1 is MDHEN and CDR2 SYDVKM. The junction had 9 bases not matched to a gene; V was cut back by 6 bases and J by 7 bases. As DNA, the CDR3 is TGTGCCAGCAGGCCCGTACAGGGGGCGGTCGGGGAGCTGTTTTTT. It codes for CASRPVQGAVGELFF.

The V gene is TRBV5-1, the J gene TRBJ2-3; 10 bases align to TRBD2. V lost 6 bases and J lost 8; bases outside the gene matches: 9. The CDR3 has 14 residues. From germline, CDR1 is SGHRS and CDR2 YFSETQ. CDR3 bases: TGCGCCAGCAATTTCCCAGCGGGAGGGCCTACGCAGTATTTT. Protein product: CASNFPAGGPTQYF.

The rearrangement uses TRBV3-1 (or the pseudogene TRBV3-2) and TRBJ1-3; D gene ambiguous. The CDR3 is made up of 12 amino acids. Trimming stripped 4 bases from V and 0 bases from J, with 1 base between. CDR1 is LGHDT, CDR2 YNNKEL, per germline (reference sequence). Written as DNA, the CDR3 is TGTGCCAGCAGCCGCTCTGGAAACACCATATATTTT. This gives the protein CASSRSGNTIYF.

This clone was recorded once. This sample includes further DNA sequences coding for the same CDR3. The gene calls are TRBV9 and TRBJ1-1, with D perhaps TRBD1 (5 bases). Germline V gene lookup returns CDR1 SGDLS and CDR2 YYNGEE. This CDR3 has 13 residues. V lost 0 bases to trimming and J lost 2 bases, with 5 bases between them. The CDR3 region has the DNA TGTGCCAGCAGCGTAGGGACAAACACTGAAGCTTTCTTT. It is translated as CASSVGTNTEAFF.

This chain links TRBV5-6 with TRBJ2-7, with 9 nucleotides matching TRBD1. CDR1 is SGHDT, CDR2 YYEEEE, per germline. Unmatched junction bases numbered 4, after V lost 4 bases and J lost 2 bases. The CDR3 loop spans 14 amino acids. The CDR3 loop is CASSQTGGAYEQYF. DNA of the CDR3: TGTGCCAGCAGCCAGACAGGGGGAGCCTACGAGCAGTACTTC.

The rearrangement links TRBV12-3 or TRBV12-4 to TRBJ1-5; D remains unclear. Trimming shortened V by 1 base and J by 3 bases, and 4 bases separated the two germline ends. This CDR3 has 13 amino acids. CDR3 DNA sequence: TGTGCCAGCAGTTTAGTATTCAATCAGCCCCAGCATTTT. Encoded protein: CASSLVFNQPQHF.

This clone has just a few counts. The V call is TRBV6-5, the J call TRBJ1-2; tentative D call: TRBD1 (5 bases). The germline CDR1 and CDR2 sequences are MNHEY and SVGAGI. The CDR3 spans 15 residues. The V gene lost 2 bases and the J gene lost 4 bases, with 14 bases spanning the gap. CDR3: CASSYVRGGSYGYTF. In DNA, the CDR3 is TGTGCCAGCAGTTACGTTCGTGGGGGAAGCTATGGCTACACCTTC.

The chain couples TRBV7-6 to TRBJ2-1; 10 positions agree with TRBD1. There are 18 residues in the CDR3. J was trimmed by 0 bases and V by 1 base; bases with no gene match: 6. From germline, CDR1 is SGHVS and CDR2 FNYEAQ. DNA for the CDR3: TGTGCCAGCAGCTTAGGAGGGACAGGGGTCCCCTCCTACAATGAGCAGTTCTTC. Translating gives CASSLGGTGVPSYNEQFF. Full variable domain (remainder filled in from reference TRBV7-6 and TRBJ2-1): GAGVSQSPRYKVTKRGQDVALRCDPISGHVSLYWYRQALGQGPEFLTYFNYEAQQDKSGLPNDRFSAERPEGSISTLTIQRTEQRDSAMYRCASSLGGTGVPSYNEQFFGPGTRLTVL.